This TCR beta chain was documented in a study of beta chain features in type 1 diabetes. Study-wide context: Researchers looked at 85 million to 110 million sorted cells across all samples. Whole-study results and caveats: Unsettled here was the matter of whether HLA type influences TCRB rearrangement. In all four CD4+ subsets, TCRB CDR3 length was significantly, moderately reduced in type 1 diabetes.

This clone was counted a few times. Its specificity is unknown. An end of the junction differs from the germline gene, which may be a read error. One heparinised draw, averaging around 120 mL, was taken per donor. CDR3 length equals 14 residues. Germline V gene data show CDR1 as MGHRA and CDR2 as YSYEKL. The sequenced template was cDNA made from the entire isolated RNA. Naive, central memory and regulatory T cell samples yielded roughly 3.6 million reads on average. TCRdb's table, derived via immunoSEQ multiplex PCR, lists solely in-frame clones and lacks some. The data show 680,000 or so clones, roughly 13% seen once.

This chain uses TRBV4-1 with TRBJ1-1; possible D gene TRBD1, 5 bases. What was sequenced was naive CD4+ T cells from blood. The sequence came from a man between 18 and 35 years old with type 1 diabetes. CDR3: CASSEDRMNTEAFF. DNA of the CDR3: TGCGCCAGCAGCGAAGACAGAATGAACACTGAAGCTTTCTTT.